The 13 T cell receptor beta chains in this list originate from one sample, sequenced in a study of T-cell memory formation after mild COVID-19. TCRdb itself ran the 5' RACE reads through MiXCR, one entry per CDR3 protein. The sample shows 450,000 or so distinct CDR3 sequences, about 23% of them seen only once. Material: PBMCs or a T cell subset sorted from them (not recorded which). These receptors were collected from an adult woman who had mild COVID-19 (a few samples of this study predate the infection). Cell type and time point are not known.

The sample holds a few counts of this clonotype. The V call is TRBV20-1, the J call TRBJ2-1; TRBD2 is a possible D gene (5 bases). Trimming shortened V by 3 bases and J by 8 bases, and 23 bases separated the two germline ends. The CDR3 covers 16 residues. From germline, CDR1 is DFQATT and CDR2 SNEGSKA (reference sequence). CDR3 bases: TGCAGTGCTAGGAACCTCGAGGGTTTGTCAATCTATGAGCAGTTCTTC. Translating gives CSARNLEGLSIYEQFF.

V usage is TRBV27 and J usage is TRBJ2-7; 10 bases agree with TRBD1. CDR1 is MNHEY, CDR2 SMNVEV, per germline (reference sequence). The CDR3 consists of 15 residues. Germline trimming cut 4 bases from V and 3 bases from J; bases unmatched to any gene: 6. The CDR3 loop is CASSSRDRGDYEQYF. The DNA of the CDR3 is TGTGCCAGCAGTTCCCGGGACAGGGGCGACTACGAGCAGTACTTC.

This chain connects TRBV20-1 to TRBJ1-1, with D possibly TRBD1 on 6 matching bases. The CDR3 has 14 amino acids. CDR1 and CDR2 from the germline V gene are DFQATT and SNEGSKA (reference sequence). The V gene lost 6 bases and the J gene lost 1 base, with 15 bases spanning the gap. CDR3 sequence (DNA): TGCAGTGCCTCACAGGGAGTGGAGAACACTGAAGCTTTCTTT. It yields the protein CSASQGVENTEAFF.

This chain joins TRBV20-1 and TRBJ2-3, with unresolved D. CDR3 size: 13 residues. CDR1 and CDR2 from the germline V gene are DFQATT and SNEGSKA (reference sequence). Deletions cut 6 bases from V and 5 bases from J, with 15 bases between. In DNA, the CDR3 is TGCAGTGCGCTCATCCTTAATTTAGATACGCAGTATTTT. This sequence encodes CSALILNLDTQYF.

The chain joins TRBV7-6 to TRBJ2-1; no clear D gene. Trimming took off 0 bases at V and 3 bases at J, with 6 bases between the two ends. Germline V gene lookup returns CDR1 SGHVS and CDR2 FNYEAQ. This CDR3 region has 14 residues. The DNA of the CDR3 is TGTGCCAGCAGCTTAGCTTCAGACTACAATGAGCAGTTCTTC. Translating gives CASSLASDYNEQFF.

The table lists this clonotype with a few counts. The rearrangement uses TRBV29-1 and TRBJ2-1, with 8 bases lining up with TRBD2. The CDR3 is 14 amino acids. The J segment lost 3 bases and the V segment lost 6 bases, leaving 7 bases of the junction unmatched. Germline V gene data show CDR1 as SQVTM and CDR2 as ANQGSEA. CDR3 amino acids: CSVISGTFYNEQFF. The CDR3 DNA is TGCAGCGTCATTAGCGGGACCTTCTACAATGAGCAGTTCTTC.

The V call is TRBV7-9, the J call TRBJ2-7; tentatively, D is TRBD2 (6 bases). This CDR3 is 17 amino acids long. Per germline, CDR1 SEHNR and CDR2 FQNEAQ (reference sequence). V shed 5 bases and J shed 4 bases, with 24 bases lying between them. CDR3 nucleotides: TGTGCCAGCAGCCGTCGAGCGGGTGAACTTTCTGGGTACGAGCAGTACTTC. It codes for CASSRRAGELSGYEQYF.

This clonotype appeared a few times. This chain uses TRBV7-9 with TRBJ1-1, with no clear D. The CDR3 is made up of 15 amino acids. In germline, CDR1 is SEHNR, CDR2 FQNEAQ (reference sequence). V lost 2 bases and J lost 5, with 15 bases in between. The CDR3 bases are TGTGCCAGCAGCTTAAGGTGGATTGAGGCGACTGAAGCTTTCTTT. It encodes CASSLRWIEATEAFF. The full variable domain, completed using reference TRBV7-9 and TRBJ1-1, is DTGVSQNPRHKITKRGQNVTFRCDPISEHNRLYWYRQTLGQGPEFLTYFQNEAQLEKSRLLSDRFSAERPKGSFSTLEIQRTEQGDSAMYLCASSLRWIEATEAFFGQGTRLTVV.

This chain links TRBV4-1 with TRBJ2-1; 7 bases are a match to TRBD2. From germline, CDR1 is MGHRA and CDR2 YSYEKL. The CDR3 covers 16 residues. J gave up 2 bases and V 4 bases, and 8 bases lay outside the gene matches. Written as DNA, the CDR3 is TGCGCCAGCAGCCCCTCGCTAGCGGCAACCTACAATGAGCAGTTCTTC. This translates into CASSPSLAATYNEQFF.

The CDR3 loop reads CASTPHRAKETQYF. The CDR3 DNA reads TGTGCCAGCACCCCTCATCGGGCAAAAGAGACCCAGTACTTC. The V gene is TRBV7-9, the J gene TRBJ2-5; D remains ambiguous. Germline-derived CDR1 and CDR2 are SEHNR and FQNEAQ (reference sequence). V gave up 7 bases and J gave up 3 bases, with 15 bases separating them. This CDR3 spans 14 amino acids.

The chain carries TRBV20-1 and TRBJ1-6, with D uncertain. V lost 6 bases to trimming and J lost 5 bases, with 5 bases between them. The germline CDR1 and CDR2 sequences are DFQATT and SNEGSKA (reference sequence). The CDR3 extends over 11 amino acids. The CDR3 DNA is TGCAGTGCCAGCGATAATTCACCCCTCCACTTT. This translates into CSASDNSPLHF.

The chain has TRBV5-1 and TRBJ1-1, with D unclear. The V and J ends lost 4 bases and 1 base respectively, with 17 bases between them. There are 16 residues in the CDR3. Germline V gene sequence: CDR1 SGHRS, CDR2 YFSETQ. The chain's CDR3 is CASSPTRVGRNTEAFF. The CDR3 DNA reads TGCGCCAGCAGCCCCACCCGGGTCGGCAGGAACACTGAAGCTTTCTTT. The full variable domain, with the rest looked up from reference TRBV5-1 and TRBJ1-1, is KAGVTQTPRYLIKTRGQQVTLSCSPISGHRSVSWYQQTPGQGLQFLFEYFSETQRNKGNFPGRFSGRQFSNSRSEMNVSTLELGDSALYLCASSPTRVGRNTEAFFGQGTRLTVV.

This clonotype was counted only a few times. The V call is TRBV19, the J call TRBJ2-5; 8 bases align to TRBD1. This CDR3 region has 15 residues. V shed 3 bases, J shed 5 bases, and the junction held 8 bases outside the gene matches. CDR1 is LNHDA, CDR2 SQIVND, per germline (reference sequence). In nucleotides, the CDR3 is TGTGCCAGTAGTATTAAAGGCCAGGGGGCTGAGACCCAGTACTTC. It codes for CASSIKGQGAETQYF.